The 15 T cell receptor beta chains below all came from one sample that was sequenced in a study of blood T cell repertoires in COVID-19. The method was immunoSEQ multiplex PCR; TCRdb's version includes in-frame clones alone and lacks a portion of them. This table has about 310,000 clones, 89% appearing once. Sequences were obtained from PBMCs or T cells enriched from blood (not recorded which). Source of these receptors: a woman younger than 45 who had recovered from COVID-19.

A word on this clone: Other DNA variants within this sample encode the same CDR3. V and J are TRBV10-3 and TRBJ2-1, with a weak D call TRBD1 (6 bases). CDR3 length: 14 residues. The germline V and J ends were trimmed by 0 bases and 6 bases, with 9 bases remaining between them. Germline-derived CDR1 and CDR2 are ENHRY and SYGVKD. The CDR3 reads CAISESGRGNEQFF. The DNA of the CDR3 is TGTGCCATCAGTGAGTCGGGCAGGGGCAATGAGCAGTTCTTC.

This clone was observed a few times. The chain employs TRBV29-1 and TRBJ2-7; a possible D gene is TRBD2 (8 bases). Looked up from germline, CDR1 is SQVTM and CDR2 is ANQGSEA. Trimming took 1 base from V and 2 from J, leaving 15 bases between them. The CDR3 length is 15 residues. CDR3 loop: CSVEGNSGTAYEQYF. As DNA, the CDR3 is TGCAGCGTTGAAGGGAATAGCGGGACAGCCTACGAGCAGTACTTC.

J is TRBJ2-1 and V is TRBV18; TRBD2 aligns across 10 bases. The V gene end was trimmed by 0 bases and the J gene end by 0 bases; junction bases not matched to a gene: 5. The CDR3 is made up of 18 amino acids. Germline values: CDR1 KGHSH, CDR2 LQKENI. In DNA form, the CDR3 reads TGTGCCAGCTCACCACCGAAGCGGGAGGGGAGCTCCTACAATGAGCAGTTCTTC. This codes for CASSPPKREGSSYNEQFF. The full variable domain, completed using reference TRBV18 and TRBJ2-1, is NAGVMQNPRHLVRRRGQEARLRCSPMKGHSHVYWYRQLPEEGLKFMVYLQKENIIDESGMPKERFSAEFPKEGPSILRIQQVVRGDSAAYFCASSPPKREGSSYNEQFFGPGTRLTVL.

This chain joins TRBV24-1 and TRBJ2-1; the D gene is possibly TRBD2 (8 bases). The CDR3 consists of 16 residues. CDR1 KGHDR and CDR2 SFDVKD come from the germline V gene. Trimming removed 5 bases from V and 7 bases from J, with 20 bases in between. The CDR3 DNA follows: TGTGCCACCAGTGCCCTCCAGACAGGGACTAGGAATGAGCAGTTCTTC. Translating gives CATSALQTGTRNEQFF.

The V and J genes are TRBV19 and TRBJ2-3; TRBD2 agrees at 13 bases. Trimming cost V 4 bases and J 2 bases; bases outside gene matches: 12. Germline CDR1 LNHDA, CDR2 SQIVND (reference sequence). This CDR3 region has 19 residues. The CDR3 nucleotides read TGTGCCAGTAGTAATAAGGGCGGGGGACTAGCGGGACTCACAGATACGCAGTATTTT. This gives the protein CASSNKGGGLAGLTDTQYF.

The chain combines TRBV7-9 with TRBJ1-1; D remains ambiguous. The CDR3 covers 13 residues. CDR1 is SEHNR, CDR2 FQNEAQ, per germline (reference sequence). Between the trimmed V and J ends, which lost 3 bases and 0 bases, there was a span of 5 bases. CDR3 sequence reads: CASSFLVNTEAFF. CDR3 DNA: TGTGCCAGCAGCTTTTTAGTGAACACTGAAGCTTTCTTT.

This rearrangement joins TRBV6-1 to TRBJ1-4; TRBD1 is a possible D gene (6 bases). The CDR3 runs to 13 residues. Per the germline V gene, CDR1 is MNHNS and CDR2 is SASEGT. V lost 2 bases to trimming and J lost 13 bases, with 14 bases between them. CDR3 nucleotides: TGTGCCAGCAGTGAAAAGGGGGGGATTTTACTGTTTTTT. This codes for CASSEKGGILLFF.

This rearrangement joins TRBV19 to TRBJ2-1, with a possible D match to TRBD2 (5 bases). The CDR3 contains 14 residues. V was shortened by 7 bases and J by 5 bases, with 15 bases between the two germline ends. Germline V lookup: CDR1 LNHDA, CDR2 SQIVND (reference sequence). Written as DNA, the CDR3 is TGTGCCAGTACGGGATATGACAAAAACAATGAGCAGTTCTTC. Translation gives CASTGYDKNNEQFF.

This chain links TRBV7-9 with TRBJ2-3, with D perhaps matching TRBD2 (6 bases). Germline V gene data show CDR1 as SEHNR and CDR2 as FQNEAQ (reference sequence). Trimming removed 1 base at V and 4 bases at J, with 15 bases between. The CDR3 runs to 16 residues. The CDR3 spells CASSLGSGGPSDTQYF. CDR3 coding DNA: TGTGCCAGCAGCTTAGGGTCCGGGGGACCATCAGATACGCAGTATTTT.

This chain uses TRBV12-3 or TRBV12-4 with TRBJ2-1, with 7 bases that match TRBD2. V lost 8 bases to trimming and J lost 9 bases; unmatched junction nucleotides: 7. This CDR3 contains 12 residues. CDR3 sequence reads: CASGLAVREQFF. The CDR3 coding sequence is TGTGCCAGCGGGCTAGCGGTACGTGAGCAGTTCTTC.

The CDR3 coding sequence is TGTGCCAGCAGTTTAGAGGGGGCAGGGACCTACGAGCAGTACTTC. This codes for CASSLEGAGTYEQYF. The rearrangement uses TRBV27 and TRBJ2-7, with 7 nucleotides matching TRBD1. Germline loops: CDR1 MNHEY, CDR2 SMNVEV (reference sequence). Trimming cost V 2 bases and J 2 bases; bases outside gene matches: 6. This CDR3 is 15 amino acids long.

The chain carries TRBV4-2 and TRBJ1-2, with D perhaps TRBD1 (6 bases). V shed 4 bases and J shed 14 bases, with 20 bases lying between them. Looked up from germline, CDR1 is LGHNA and CDR2 is YNFKEQ. The CDR3 length is 13 residues. CDR3 amino acids: CASSLSGRGWWTF. CDR3 DNA sequence: TGTGCCAGCAGCCTTAGCGGGAGGGGGTGGTGGACCTTC.

The chain is built from TRBV7-9 and TRBJ2-2; D call uncertain. The CDR3 is 17 amino acids. Trimming took 1 base from V and 4 from J, leaving 16 bases between them. Germline V gene sequence: CDR1 SEHNR, CDR2 FQNEAQ (reference sequence). CDR3 in DNA: TGTGCCAGCAGCTTAGTATCACTACTTAGAGGCACCGGGGAGCTGTTTTTT. This translates into CASSLVSLLRGTGELFF.

The rearrangement joins TRBV5-1 to TRBJ2-1, with D tentatively TRBD2 (6 bases). Trimming stripped 6 bases from V and 5 bases from J, with 18 bases between. The CDR3 spans 15 residues. CDR1 and CDR2 from the germline V gene are SGHRS and YFSETQ. The CDR3 sequence: CASTLGGLYNNEQFF. CDR3 nucleotides: TGCGCCAGCACTCTCGGAGGACTATACAACAATGAGCAGTTCTTC.

To note about this clone: The identical CDR3 is also encoded by other nucleotide sequences in the sample. The genes are TRBV19 and TRBJ1-5; 7 bases are shared with TRBD1. This CDR3 is 14 amino acids long. The V segment lost 1 base and the J segment 6 bases; nucleotides outside the gene matches: 3. Germline V gene lookup returns CDR1 LNHDA and CDR2 SQIVND (reference sequence). CDR3 bases: TGTGCCAGTAGTATAGGGGCAGGGGGTCAGCCCCAGCATTTT. Translating gives CASSIGAGGQPQHF.